The rows below give T cell receptor beta chains drawn from one sample of a study of blood T cells in healthy people across ages. Via MiXCR, TCRdb re-called the 5' RACE reads, giving one row per CDR3 protein. The sample has around 850,000 distinct CDR3 sequences, roughly 40% seen once; the top ten hold roughly 13%. Sequences were obtained from blood. These receptors were obtained from a young man in good health. Both conserved end residues are part of each CDR3. D genes are given only for firm matches. The listing skips clone size in some rows; elsewhere it reads once, few, many or a size class.

TRBJ2-7 TRBV7-2 TRBD2 - TGTGCCAGCTTCGGGGGGGTAGGCAATGAGCAGTACTTC CASFGGVGNEQYF
TRBJ1-1 TRBV5-6 TRBD1 - TGTGCCAGCAGCTGGAGGACAGGGGCGAACACTGAAGCTTTCTTT CASSWRTGANTEAFF
TRBJ1-2 TRBV5-1 - many TGCGCCAGCAGCGCTGGCTGGTCAGCCGCTAACTATGGCTACACCTTC CASSAGWSAANYGYTF
TRBJ2-7 TRBV20-1 - - TGCAGTGTTAGGACATCGGGCGAGCAGTACTTC CSVRTSGEQYF
TRBJ2-7 TRBV28 - - TGTGCCAGCAGCAAAAGACAGTACGAGCAGTACTTC CASSKRQYEQYF
TRBJ1-2 TRBV12-3/TRBV12-4 - - TGTGCCAGCAGTGTGAGGAGGGATGGGGGCTACACCTTC CASSVRRDGGYTF
TRBJ2-7 TRBV2 TRBD1 few TGTGCCAGCATTAGTCCCAGACAGGGACACTACGAGCAGTACTTC CASISPRQGHYEQYF
TRBJ2-2 TRBV12-3/TRBV12-4 - - TGTGCCAGCAGTTTAGACACAGGGTACAGCGGGGAGCTGTTTTTT CASSLDTGYSGELFF
TRBJ2-7 TRBV7-9 - - TGTGCCAGCAGCTTATCAGGGATGGACGAGCAGTACTTC CASSLSGMDEQYF
TRBJ2-1 TRBV15 - - TGTGCCACCAGCTCCCGGGGCGGGACCTACAATGAGCAGTTATTC CATSSRGGTYNEQLF
TRBJ2-6 TRBV12-3/TRBV12-4 - many TGTGCCAGCAGATCACTGAGCTCTGGGGCCAACGTCCTGACTTTC CASRSLSSGANVLTF
TRBJ1-2 TRBV21-1 - many TGTGCCATGGTAGGGCACGGCTATGGCTACACCTTC CAMVGHGYGYTF
TRBJ1-2 TRBV14 TRBD1 many TGTGCCAGCACTCGGACAGGCTCCGAATACACCTTC CASTRTGSEYTF
TRBJ2-6 TRBV6-6 TRBD1 few TGTGCCAGCAGTTATGGGACAGGGTCAGGTGGGGCCAACGTCCTGACTTTC CASSYGTGSGGANVLTF
TRBJ1-2 TRBV14 TRBD1 - TGTGCCAGCAGCCACTGGGACAGGGAAAACTATGGCTACACCTTC CASSHWDRENYGYTF
TRBJ2-5 TRBV20-1 TRBD1 many TGCAGTGCTCTCCGGGACAGCCAAGAGACCCAGTACTTC CSALRDSQETQYF
TRBJ1-1 TRBV4-3 - - TGCGCCAGCAGCCAAGATAGGGCAGGGGCCGAAAACACTGAAGCTTTCTTT CASSQDRAGAENTEAFF
TRBJ2-3 TRBV5-1 - few TGCGCCAGCAGCTTACTTATAGGATACACAGATACGCAGTATTTT CASSLLIGYTDTQYF
TRBJ2-1 TRBV7-3 - - TGTGCCAGAGGTGGGGCGCATAGAATGGATGAGCAGTTCTTC CARGGAHRMDEQFF
TRBJ2-3 TRBV20-1 - - TGCAGTGCTTCCACGGACAACGGGAGCACAGATACGCAGTATTTT CSASTDNGSTDTQYF
TRBJ2-7 TRBV6-2/TRBV6-3 - - TGTGCCAGCAGTAAAAGGGACGGATTCACCTACGAGCAGTACTTC CASSKRDGFTYEQYF
TRBJ1-2 TRBV7-9 TRBD1 - TGTGCCAGCAGCTTTCCGGACAGGGTTGGTGGCTACACCTTC CASSFPDRVGGYTF
TRBJ2-1 TRBV27 - few TGTGCCAGCAGTTTTCGAGGGGACAATGAGCAGTTCTTC CASSFRGDNEQFF
TRBJ1-5 TRBV20-1 TRBD1 - TGCAGTGCGTGGACAGGGGCCACTCAGCCCCGGCATTTT CSAWTGATQPRHF
TRBJ2-1 TRBV13 - - TGTGCCAGCAGCCCCCCGGACTTGGATCCCTACAATGAGCAGTTCTTC CASSPPDLDPYNEQFF
TRBJ2-7 TRBV7-2 TRBD1 few TGTGCCAGCAGCTTAAATGCCGCCGCAGGGGGCTCCTACGAGCAGTACTTC CASSLNAAAGGSYEQYF
TRBJ1-1 TRBV25-1 - few TGTGCCAGCAGGGAAACAGGGTTTACGACTGAAGCTTTCTTT CASRETGFTTEAFF
TRBJ2-3 TRBV20-1 TRBD1 - TGCAGTGCTCGTACAGGGGGCGCAGGCACAGATACGCAGTATTTT CSARTGGAGTDTQYF
TRBJ1-1 TRBV5-1 - - TGCGCCAGCAACCCAACGGGGGGGGACACTGAAGCTTTCTTT CASNPTGGDTEAFF
TRBJ2-7 TRBV14 TRBD1 few TGTGCCAGCAGCAAGGACAGGGTGAGGTACGAGCAGTACTTC CASSKDRVRYEQYF
TRBJ2-7 TRBV29-1 TRBD1 - TGCAGCGTGCGCCAGGGGGTCGGTGCCTACGAGCAGTACTTC CSVRQGVGAYEQYF
TRBJ2-7 TRBV27 - - TGTGCCAGCAGTTTAACCGTGGGGGACTCCTACGAGCAGTACTTC CASSLTVGDSYEQYF
TRBJ2-7 TRBV15 - many TGTGCCACCAGCATTCAATCGGGGCCCTCTCGGGGCGACGAGCAGTACTTC CATSIQSGPSRGDEQYF
TRBJ2-7 TRBV9 TRBD2 - TGTGCCAGCAGCGTAATGCCCGCGGCGGGAGCCTCCTACGAGCAGTACTTC CASSVMPAAGASYEQYF
TRBJ2-3 TRBV12-3/TRBV12-4 - - TGTGCCAGCAGTGGGAGGGGGCCTATCCTCACAGATACGCAGTATTTT CASSGRGPILTDTQYF
TRBJ1-1 TRBV7-9 - few TGTGCCAGCAGCACTGCCGCCCGGGGGAGTGGGACTGAAGCTTTCTTT CASSTAARGSGTEAFF